The rows below give T cell receptor beta chains drawn from one sample of a study of T-cell memory formation after mild COVID-19. MiXCR, applied by TCRdb to the 5' RACE reads, yields one record per CDR3 protein. The data hold approximately 390,000 distinct CDR3 sequences, with 16% observed a single time. What was sequenced was PBMCs or a T cell subset sorted from them (not recorded which). The source of these receptors is a man aged 18 to 30 who had mild COVID-19 (a few samples of this study predate the infection). Cell type and time point are not known. Both conserved end residues are part of each CDR3. The D gene is left open where the match is weak. Only part of the rows carry a size: once, few, many, or a class if the clone is expanded.

clone size: few
D gene: TRBD1
J gene: TRBJ2-3
V gene: TRBV5-5
CDR3 protein: CASSPDRVPSTDTQYF
CDR3 DNA: TGTGCCAGCAGTCCGGACAGGGTCCCTAGCACAGATACGCAGTATTTT

clone size: -
D gene: -
J gene: TRBJ2-1
V gene: TRBV7-2
CDR3 protein: CASSLARGHEQFF
CDR3 DNA: TGTGCCAGCAGCTTAGCGCGGGGGCATGAGCAGTTCTTC

clone size: few
D gene: TRBD2
J gene: TRBJ2-7
V gene: TRBV4-1
CDR3 protein: CASSQVVAGSSYEQYF
CDR3 DNA: TGCGCCAGCAGCCAAGTTGTAGCGGGTAGCTCCTACGAGCAGTACTTC

clone size: few
D gene: -
J gene: TRBJ2-5
V gene: TRBV5-1
CDR3 protein: CASRFRAQETQYF
CDR3 DNA: TGCGCCAGCAGGTTCCGTGCCCAAGAGACCCAGTACTTC

clone size: -
D gene: -
J gene: TRBJ2-2
V gene: TRBV11-2
CDR3 protein: CASSSYRGLITGELFF
CDR3 DNA: TGTGCCAGCAGTTCCTACCGGGGTCTTATCACCGGGGAGCTGTTTTTT

clone size: few
D gene: -
J gene: TRBJ1-1
V gene: TRBV4-2
CDR3 protein: CASSQEQGTTEAFF
CDR3 DNA: TGTGCCAGCAGCCAAGAGCAGGGCACGACTGAAGCTTTCTTT

clone size: -
D gene: -
J gene: TRBJ2-5
V gene: TRBV11-2
CDR3 protein: CASSTGQRKETQYF
CDR3 DNA: TGTGCCAGCAGCACCGGACAGAGGAAAGAGACCCAGTACTTC

clone size: few
D gene: -
J gene: TRBJ2-3
V gene: TRBV7-2
CDR3 protein: CASRLPGPSTDTQYF
CDR3 DNA: TGTGCCAGCAGATTGCCAGGACCTAGCACAGATACGCAGTATTTT

clone size: few
D gene: -
J gene: TRBJ1-2
V gene: TRBV19
CDR3 protein: CASSVRRSDRGYTF
CDR3 DNA: TGTGCCAGTAGTGTACGTCGGTCCGATAGAGGCTACACCTTC

clone size: -
D gene: -
J gene: TRBJ2-7
V gene: TRBV29-1
CDR3 protein: CSVVFREQPYEQYF
CDR3 DNA: TGCAGCGTTGTATTCCGGGAGCAGCCCTACGAGCAGTACTTC

clone size: -
D gene: -
J gene: TRBJ1-6
V gene: TRBV7-9
CDR3 protein: CASSAGPRGSPLHF
CDR3 DNA: TGTGCCAGCAGCGCAGGACCGCGCGGATCACCCCTCCACTTT

clone size: -
D gene: -
J gene: TRBJ1-1
V gene: TRBV6-6
CDR3 protein: CASSYSVRYAEAFF
CDR3 DNA: TGTGCCAGCAGTTACTCGGTCAGGTATGCCGAAGCTTTCTTT

clone size: few
D gene: TRBD2
J gene: TRBJ2-3
V gene: TRBV20-1
CDR3 protein: CSARELEAGEHTQYF
CDR3 DNA: TGCAGTGCTAGAGAGTTAGAAGCGGGGGAACATACGCAGTATTTT

clone size: many
D gene: -
J gene: TRBJ2-1
V gene: TRBV11-2
CDR3 protein: CASSLDFEQFF
CDR3 DNA: TGTGCCAGCAGCTTAGACTTTGAGCAGTTCTTC

clone size: -
D gene: -
J gene: TRBJ1-4
V gene: TRBV5-1
CDR3 protein: CASSPRPEGEKLFF
CDR3 DNA: TGCGCCAGCAGCCCCAGACCGGAAGGAGAAAAACTGTTTTTT

clone size: few
D gene: TRBD1
J gene: TRBJ2-7
V gene: TRBV29-1
CDR3 protein: CSAGTGSLYEQYF
CDR3 DNA: TGCAGCGCTGGGACAGGGAGTCTCTACGAGCAGTACTTC

clone size: -
D gene: -
J gene: TRBJ2-1
V gene: TRBV19
CDR3 protein: CASTPSSAHEQFF
CDR3 DNA: TGTGCCAGTACCCCTAGCTCGGCCCATGAGCAGTTCTTC

clone size: -
D gene: -
J gene: TRBJ2-2
V gene: TRBV20-1
CDR3 protein: CSASKNTNTGELFF
CDR3 DNA: TGCAGTGCTTCGAAAAACACGAACACCGGGGAGCTGTTTTTT

clone size: few
D gene: TRBD2
J gene: TRBJ2-1
V gene: TRBV5-6
CDR3 protein: CASSSGLARNEQFF
CDR3 DNA: TGTGCCAGCAGCTCAGGACTAGCTAGGAATGAGCAGTTCTTC

clone size: many
D gene: TRBD2
J gene: TRBJ2-1
V gene: TRBV7-2
CDR3 protein: CASSRTSGVIYNEQFF
CDR3 DNA: TGTGCCAGCAGCAGAACTAGCGGGGTTATTTACAATGAGCAGTTCTTC

clone size: -
D gene: -
J gene: TRBJ2-5
V gene: TRBV4-2
CDR3 protein: CASSLTRGTEETQYF
CDR3 DNA: TGTGCCAGCAGCCTAACTCGTGGGACCGAAGAGACCCAGTACTTC

clone size: many
D gene: -
J gene: TRBJ2-2
V gene: TRBV19
CDR3 protein: CASAGANTGELFF
CDR3 DNA: TGTGCCAGTGCAGGGGCTAACACCGGGGAGCTGTTTTTT

clone size: few
D gene: TRBD2
J gene: TRBJ2-3
V gene: TRBV4-2
CDR3 protein: CASSQDFWTAGGPDTQYF
CDR3 DNA: TGTGCCAGCAGCCAAGATTTTTGGACAGCGGGGGGGCCAGATACGCAGTATTTT